At least ten counts were recorded for the clone carrying this T cell receptor beta chain. This sample was taken from a study of regulatory T cells in long-lasting Graves disease. Trimming took off 1 base at V and 4 bases at J, with 13 bases between the two ends. The V gene's germline CDR1 is SGHDN and CDR2 FVKESK. The CDR3 loop spans 15 amino acids. Regarding time point: persistent/refractory GD, antithyroid drugs over 5 years with positive TRAb. The TCR library was prepared using RNA isolated from PBMCs. Arm-PCR of CDR3 regions and iRepertoire HTBI primers were the basis on which TCR beta libraries were built. Authors' processing steps: The identification of 62 TRBV and some 15 TRBJ segments was made across samples. TCRdb fed the multiplex PCR reads into MiXCR, producing one record per CDR3 protein. The V and J calls were not made by the authors but by TCRdb's processing. The sample lists approximately 380,000 distinct CDR3 sequences; roughly 20% were seen once.

This TCR derives from a female donor with Graves disease. Sequencing used peripheral blood mononuclear cells (PBMCs), obtained when the disease was refractory, from a patient treated with antithyroid drugs. The rearrangement joins TRBV14 to TRBJ2-5; weak D call: TRBD2 (5 bases). DNA for the CDR3: TGTGCCAGCAGCCAAGGAGGGATACGTGGAGAGACCCAGTACTTC. Amino acids: CASSQGGIRGETQYF.